Below are 10 T cell receptor beta chains sequenced from a single sample in a study of control samples from healthy donors and cancer patients. TCRdb's copy holds only in-frame clones and misses some; the assay was immunoSEQ multiplex PCR. The sample holds about 92,000 clones, roughly 78% seen once. The sequencing sample was made of blood. Receptors were obtained from a woman aged 55-69 years in good health.

This clone has a single count. This chain uses TRBV18 with TRBJ1-4, with D perhaps matching TRBD1 (5 bases). The CDR3 sequence is 15 residues long. The V gene lost 3 bases and the J gene lost 2 bases, with 10 bases spanning the gap. Looked up from germline, CDR1 is KGHSH and CDR2 is LQKENI. The DNA for the CDR3 is TGTGCCAGCTCACCCCCCGGGACGACTAATGAAAAACTGTTTTTT. Its protein is CASSPPGTTNEKLFF.

There are a few counts of this clone. J is TRBJ1-4 and V is TRBV4-1; a weak D match, TRBD1 (5 bases). V lost 4 bases and J 5 bases, leaving 11 bases between the germline ends. Germline loops: CDR1 MGHRA, CDR2 YSYEKL. The CDR3 contains 14 residues. The CDR3 DNA is TGCGCCAGCAGCCCACAGGAGGTCAATGAAAAACTGTTTTTT. Translation: CASSPQEVNEKLFF.

The table lists this clone with a count of one. V is TRBV3-1 (or the pseudogene TRBV3-2) and J is TRBJ1-5; D ambiguous. V was shortened by 2 bases and J by 3 bases, with 8 bases between the two germline ends. This CDR3 spans 14 amino acids. CDR1 is LGHDT, CDR2 YNNKEL, per germline (reference sequence). The chain's CDR3 is CASSQRGNNQPQHF. CDR3 coding DNA: TGTGCCAGCAGCCAACGGGGAAACAATCAGCCCCAGCATTTT.

This clone has more than one count but fewer than ten. The chain recombines TRBV6-5 with TRBJ1-6, with D possibly being TRBD1 (6 bases). The germline CDR1 and CDR2 sequences are MNHEY and SVGAGI. The CDR3 runs to 14 residues. Trimming took off 6 bases at V and 5 bases at J, with 11 bases between the two ends. For the CDR3, the DNA is TGTGCCAGCAGCTTCCAGGGGAATAATTCACCCCTCCACTTT. Protein: CASSFQGNNSPLHF.

The chain joins TRBV19 to TRBJ1-4; 8 bases line up with TRBD1. J gave up 7 bases and V 5 bases, and 15 bases lay outside the gene matches. CDR3 length: 17 amino acids. Germline loops: CDR1 LNHDA, CDR2 SQIVND (reference sequence). The DNA of the CDR3 is TGTGCCAGTAGTCCGACTACGGGGCAGGGGGCACGTGAAAAACTGTTTTTT. As protein: CASSPTTGQGAREKLFF.

The chain has TRBV27 and TRBJ2-2; D ambiguous. The germline CDR1 and CDR2 sequences are MNHEY and SMNVEV (reference sequence). Trimming cost V 3 bases and J 3 bases, with 8 bases left between them. The CDR3 is 14 amino acids. The CDR3 DNA reads as TGTGCCAGCAGTTTCCAGCGAGACACCGGGGAGCTGTTTTTT. Protein product: CASSFQRDTGELFF.

The chain is built from TRBV14 and TRBJ2-5, with 7 bases identical to TRBD1. The CDR3 spans 17 residues. The J segment lost 5 bases and the V segment lost 5 bases, leaving 17 bases of the junction unmatched. Germline CDR1 SGHDN, CDR2 FVKESK. CDR3 region: CASSKTGFNAYSETQYF. The CDR3, as DNA: TGTGCCAGCAGCAAGACAGGGTTTAACGCGTACTCGGAGACCCAGTACTTC.

The chain has TRBV18 and TRBJ2-5, with D possibly being TRBD2 (5 bases). This CDR3 contains 14 residues. Germline CDR1 reads KGHSH; CDR2 reads LQKENI. V was trimmed by 3 bases and J by 5 bases, leaving 13 bases between them. The CDR3 nucleotides are TGTGCCAGCTCACCCCCGGAGGAAAGGGAGACCCAGTACTTC. Translation gives CASSPPEERETQYF.

The chain links TRBV3-1 (or the pseudogene TRBV3-2) to TRBJ2-1; 11 positions agree with TRBD2. Germline V gives CDR1 LGHDT, CDR2 YNNKEL (reference sequence). J was trimmed by 5 bases and V by 2 bases; bases with no gene match: 2. This CDR3 is built from 15 residues. The CDR3 spells CASSQRTSGHNEQFF. Written as DNA, the CDR3 is TGTGCCAGCAGCCAAAGGACTAGCGGGCACAATGAGCAGTTCTTC.

The rearrangement links TRBV19 to TRBJ2-7, with D tentatively TRBD1 or TRBD2 (5 bases each). CDR3 length: 17 residues. Trimming cost V 5 bases and J 0 bases, with 20 bases left between them. CDR1 and CDR2 (germline): LNHDA, SQIVND (reference sequence). DNA for the CDR3: TGTGCCAGTAGTGCCCTGGGGGTCGGGCCGTCCTCCTACGAGCAGTACTTC. Translated: CASSALGVGPSSYEQYF.